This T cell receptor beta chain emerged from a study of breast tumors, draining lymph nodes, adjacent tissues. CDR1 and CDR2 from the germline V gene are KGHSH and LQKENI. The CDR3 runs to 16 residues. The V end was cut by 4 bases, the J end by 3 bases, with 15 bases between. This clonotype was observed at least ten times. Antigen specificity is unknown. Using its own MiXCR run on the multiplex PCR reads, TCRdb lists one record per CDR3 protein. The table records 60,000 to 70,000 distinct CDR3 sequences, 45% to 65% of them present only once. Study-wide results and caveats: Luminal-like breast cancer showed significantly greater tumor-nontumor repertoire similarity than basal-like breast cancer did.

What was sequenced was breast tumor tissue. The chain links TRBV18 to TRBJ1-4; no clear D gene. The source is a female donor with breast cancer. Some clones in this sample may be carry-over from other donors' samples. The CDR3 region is CASSLRFVAANEKLFF. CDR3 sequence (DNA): TGTGCCAGCTCACTTCGTTTTGTTGCGGCTAATGAAAAACTGTTTTTT.